What follows describes a single TCR beta chain. The target antigen is unknown. These data belong to a study of blood T cells in healthy people across ages. Study-level results: TCR beta diversity correlated strongly with naive T cell percentage. Estimated diversity across one million T cells was deemed an underestimate. Age advanced and TCR beta diversity per million T cells fell, roughly linearly.

The CDR3 has 13 amino acids. Germline loops: CDR1 LGHNA, CDR2 YSLEER. Trimming removed 0 bases at V and 5 bases at J, with 7 bases between. A sample-barcoded 5' primer and a J-beta primer mix were used in a second PCR of roughly 6 to 11 cycles. In TCRdb, the 5' RACE reads were re-called with MiXCR into one record per CDR3 protein. The data contain about 720,000 distinct CDR3 sequences, around 25% of them singletons. These sequences were also reported in another study, on T cells of mothers and their children. As that study records: A few healthy Caucasian mothers and their six children donated.

Input material: blood. The sequence was collected from a boy between 10 and 17 years old in good health. This rearrangement joins TRBV4-3 to TRBJ1-1; the D is unclear. The CDR3 coding sequence is TGCGCCAGCAGCCAAGATATGGAGACTGAAGCTTTCTTT. Amino acids: CASSQDMETEAFF.